These 13 T cell receptor beta chains were all obtained from the same sample, sequenced in a study of T cells in Graves' hyperthyroidism and ophthalmopathy. From RNA transcripts, TCR beta CDR3 regions were amplified. The HTBI set primed first-round TCR CDR3 RT-PCR. TCRdb re-analysed the multiplex PCR reads in MiXCR, keeping a single row per CDR3 protein. The data show around 340,000 distinct CDR3 sequences, with approximately 18% seen just once and about a third held by the top ten. The sequenced sample was blood. These receptors were obtained from a woman aged 25 to 39 with Graves' hyperthyroidism that later progressed to Graves' ophthalmopathy.

This clonotype has a count of ten or more. This chain uses TRBV20-1 with TRBJ2-5; D is perhaps TRBD1 or TRBD2 (5 bases each). Germline CDR1 and CDR2: DFQATT and SNEGSKA (reference sequence). The V gene lost 5 bases and the J gene lost 1 base, with 8 bases spanning the gap. The CDR3 length is 12 residues. For the CDR3, the DNA is TGCAGTGCTGGGGACCTCCAAGAGACCCAGTACTTC. It encodes CSAGDLQETQYF.

This clonotype came up many times. The chain uses TRBV19 and TRBJ1-1, with D maybe TRBD1 (5 bases). V lost 6 bases and J 1 base, leaving 15 bases between the germline ends. The CDR3 is 15 residues long. Looked up from germline, CDR1 is LNHDA and CDR2 is SQIVND (reference sequence). The CDR3: CASSPDGTWNTEAFF. The CDR3, as DNA: TGTGCCAGTAGCCCAGACGGGACCTGGAACACTGAAGCTTTCTTT.

This clonotype was recorded at least ten times. The chain recombines TRBV12-3 or TRBV12-4 with TRBJ2-4, with D possibly TRBD1 on 5 matching bases. This CDR3 is built from 14 residues. Trimming took off 2 bases at V and 7 bases at J, with 12 bases between the two ends. CDR3: CASSLMSGSNIQYF. In nucleotides, the CDR3 is TGTGCCAGCAGTTTAATGTCAGGGTCGAACATTCAGTACTTC.

A remark on this clonotype: This may come from a read error, since a much larger clone is one base off. The CDR3 nucleotides read TGTGCCAGCAGTTACGGCGCGGGCAGGTTTGACAATGAGCAGTTCTTC. As protein: CASSYGAGRFDNEQFF. The rearrangement uses TRBV6-2 or TRBV6-3 and TRBJ2-1; TRBD2 is a possible D gene (5 bases). Trimming cost V 2 bases and J 5 bases, with 16 bases left between them. This CDR3 region has 16 residues. CDR1 is MNHEY and CDR2 is SVGEGT in the germline V gene.

The sample holds many counts of this clonotype. CDR3 DNA sequence: TGTGCCAGCAGCCAACCAGGACTAGCGGAGCGCTCCTACAATGAGCAGTTCTTC. Its protein product is CASSQPGLAERSYNEQFF. The chain employs TRBV7-8 and TRBJ2-1; 10 positions match TRBD2. This CDR3 region has 18 residues. J lost 0 bases, V lost 5 bases, and 10 bases had no gene match. Per germline, CDR1 SGHVS and CDR2 FQNEAQ.

The table lists this clonotype with many counts. The chain couples TRBV12-3 or TRBV12-4 to TRBJ1-2; D is undetermined. The CDR3 sequence is 11 residues long. Trimming pared 7 bases from V and 6 bases from J, leaving 9 bases between. The CDR3 DNA reads TGTGCCAGCATATCAAGTGATGGCTACACCTTC. Translated: CASISSDGYTF.

There are a few counts of this clonotype. The chain is built from TRBV5-1 and TRBJ2-1; D gene uncertain. CDR1 SGHRS and CDR2 YFSETQ come from the germline V gene. Deletions cut 2 bases from V and 7 bases from J, with 13 bases between. This CDR3 has 14 amino acids. CDR3 sequence (DNA): TGCGCCAGCAGCTTAACTGGGTTTAGTAATGAGCAGTTCTTC. Its protein is CASSLTGFSNEQFF.

This clonotype has ten or more counts. The chain joins TRBV20-1 to TRBJ1-2, with TRBD1 matching over 8 bases. This CDR3 spans 14 amino acids. The germline V gene has CDR1 DFQATT and CDR2 SNEGSKA (reference sequence). Trimming cost V 1 base and J 5 bases; bases outside gene matches: 6. CDR3: CSARGNRGRYGYTF. For the CDR3, the DNA is TGCAGTGCTAGAGGGAACAGGGGGAGATATGGCTACACCTTC.

In this sample, this clonotype turned up many times. The V and J genes are TRBV6-1 and TRBJ2-1; 8 bases map to TRBD1. This CDR3 contains 15 residues. V shed 2 bases and J 12 bases; nucleotides not matched to a gene: 12. The germline V gene has CDR1 MNHNS and CDR2 SASEGT. This chain's CDR3 is CASSESAGQGLRQFF. The CDR3 DNA reads TGTGCCAGCAGTGAATCGGCCGGACAGGGCTTACGGCAGTTCTTC.

This clonotype has ten or more counts. The genes are TRBV11-2 and TRBJ2-7; D uncertain. V shed 1 base and J shed 3 bases, with 10 bases lying between them. Germline CDR1 SGHAT, CDR2 FQNNGV. The CDR3 runs to 14 residues. In DNA, the CDR3 is TGTGCCAGCAGCTTAGCCCCAGGCTACTACGAGCAGTACTTC. It translates to CASSLAPGYYEQYF.

This clonotype came up many times. The V call is TRBV28, the J call TRBJ2-1, with 7 bases that match TRBD2. Trimming at V came to 4 bases and at J to 8 bases, leaving 8 bases not matched to a gene. CDR1 is MDHEN and CDR2 is SYDVKM in the germline V gene. CDR3 length: 14 residues. As DNA, the CDR3 is TGTGCCAGCAGTTCCTCGGGGGGATCTGATGAGCAGTTCTTC. It encodes CASSSSGGSDEQFF.

This clonotype was counted only a few times. The chain is built from TRBV7-9 and TRBJ1-1; perhaps TRBD1 as D (5 bases). Looked up from germline, CDR1 is SEHNR and CDR2 is FQNEAQ (reference sequence). The CDR3 consists of 15 residues. With 4 bases removed from V and 4 bases from J, the gap between germline ends came to 16 bases. This chain's CDR3 is CASSSGPRGTTEAFF. The CDR3, as DNA: TGTGCCAGCAGCTCTGGACCGAGAGGGACCACTGAAGCTTTCTTT.

This clonotype was counted at least ten times. The V and J genes are TRBV18 and TRBJ1-5, with TRBD1 as a possible D gene (5 bases). Trimming took 0 bases from V and 7 from J, leaving 16 bases between them. Germline assignment: CDR1 KGHSH and CDR2 LQKENI. The CDR3 runs 16 residues. Written as DNA, the CDR3 is TGTGCCAGCTCACCACCGGGTGGGGGATCTGGGCAGCCCCAGCATTTT. Its protein is CASSPPGGGSGQPQHF.